This T cell receptor (beta chain) was identified in a study of cytomegalovirus exposure and HLA in healthy donors. Whole-study findings and limits: A few CMV-associated chains were confirmed in vitro to be specific for CMV antigens. In a later analysis, at a false discovery rate of 0.05, 17,000 or so TCR beta sequences were associated with HLA alleles.

It was with 60 Vbeta and 13 Jbeta primers that the PCR ran. The repertoire was sequenced with immunoSEQ multiplex PCR; TCRdb's copy has only in-frame clones and lacks some. The sample lists 180,000 or so clones; almost 80% were seen once. Germline V gives CDR1 MNHNS, CDR2 SASEGT. The CDR3 totals 15 residues. V was clipped by 5 bases and J by 14 bases; unmatched bases: 15. This clone was counted a single time. Its antigen is not known. The TCR originated in a man in his forties or fifties in good health and CMV-seropositive. Sequencing was done on a sample of PBMCs. This chain joins TRBV6-1 and TRBJ2-1; TRBD2 aligns across 10 bases. CDR3 in amino acids: CASSKTSGTGIREFF. The CDR3 DNA follows: TGTGCCAGCAGTAAAACTAGCGGGACCGGCATTCGGGAGTTCTTC.